The 6 T cell receptor beta chains presented below share a single source sample, sequenced in a study of response to subunit inactivated influenza vaccine. MiXCR was run by TCRdb on the RT-PCR reads, yielding one entry per CDR3 protein. The data show 700,000 to 800,000 distinct CDR3 sequences, about a fifth seen once. The sequencing used PBMCs from blood, collected around 5 days after vaccination. These receptor sequences come from a man in his fifties who received an inactivated influenza vaccine.

Remarks on this clonotype: One end of the junction does not line up with germline, which may come from a read error. J is TRBJ2-3 and V is TRBV19, with 8 bases identical to TRBD1. This CDR3 region has 18 residues. Germline values: CDR1 LNHDA, CDR2 SQIVND (reference sequence). The DNA of the CDR3 is TGTGCCAGTAGCCCTACCCAACCGAGGACAGGGCTCACAGATACGAAGTATTTT. Translating gives CASSPTQPRTGLTDTKYF.

This clonotype was counted only a few times. The J gene is TRBJ2-2, the V gene TRBV10-3; the match to TRBD1 covers 8 bases. The CDR3 has 16 residues. V was clipped by 1 base and J by 2 bases; unmatched bases: 3. Germline V gives CDR1 ENHRY, CDR2 SYGVKD. The CDR3 spells CAISELAGGNTGELFF. DNA for the CDR3: TGTGCCATCAGTGAGTTGGCAGGGGGCAACACCGGGGAGCTGTTTTTT.

This clonotype was found many times. The chain couples TRBV10-3 to TRBJ2-5; D is perhaps TRBD2 (6 bases). The CDR3 consists of 13 residues. Germline loops: CDR1 ENHRY, CDR2 SYGVKD. Trimming left V 2 bases short and J 5 bases short, with 9 bases between. CDR3 sequence: CAISEGGAETQYF. The DNA for the CDR3 is TGTGCCATCAGTGAGGGAGGGGCGGAGACCCAGTACTTC.

This clonotype was seen a handful of times. The chain joins TRBV10-3 to TRBJ2-7; no clear D. Germline assignment: CDR1 ENHRY and CDR2 SYGVKD. The germline V and J ends were trimmed by 4 bases and 2 bases, with 9 bases remaining between them. This CDR3 has 13 residues. CDR3 sequence: CAISVEGPYEQYF. CDR3 nucleotides: TGTGCCATCAGTGTAGAAGGGCCCTACGAGCAGTACTTC.

The V and J genes are TRBV12-3 or TRBV12-4 and TRBJ2-5; D uncertain. V was pared by 9 bases and J by 3 bases, with 17 bases between. The CDR3 covers 14 residues. The DNA for the CDR3 is TGTGCCAGATCTATACTCCAGGACGAAGAGACCCAGTACTTC. Its protein is CARSILQDEETQYF.

This clonotype was detected only a few times. The CDR3 sequence is CASSFYGTSGGVYNEQFF. In nucleotides, the CDR3 is TGTGCCAGCAGCTTTTACGGGACTAGCGGCGGGGTTTACAATGAGCAGTTCTTC. This rearrangement joins TRBV11-1 to TRBJ2-1; 11 positions match TRBD2. Germline V gene data show CDR1 as SGHAT and CDR2 as FQDESV (reference sequence). Trimming removed 3 bases from V and 4 bases from J; junction bases left unmatched: 11. The CDR3 is 18 amino acids.